The next 32 T cell receptor beta chains were all read from a single sample in a study of blood T cell repertoires in COVID-19. Only in-frame clones appear in the TCRdb table, and some are missing; sequencing was by immunoSEQ multiplex PCR. The sample holds 40,000 to 50,000 clones, 75% to 90% seen once. Sequences were obtained from peripheral blood. Receptors originate from a human donor in a cohort sampled during active COVID-19.

The genes are TRBV14 and TRBJ2-1; weak D call: TRBD2 (6 bases). Trimming removed 0 bases from V and 2 bases from J, with 11 bases in between. CDR3 length: 16 amino acids. Germline V gives CDR1 SGHDN, CDR2 FVKESK. CDR3 nucleotide sequence: TGTGCCAGCAGCCAAGATATTCTAGCGACCTACAATGAGCAGTTCTTC. This gives the protein CASSQDILATYNEQFF.

The gene calls are TRBV3-1 (or the pseudogene TRBV3-2) and TRBJ2-3, with TRBD1 matching 7 bases. The CDR3 extends over 14 amino acids. V was pared by 2 bases and J by 6 bases, with 5 bases of the junction left unmatched. Germline-derived CDR1 and CDR2 are LGHDT and YNNKEL (reference sequence). The CDR3 DNA sequence: TGTGCCAGCAGCCAACCTAACAGGGGCGATACGCAGTATTTT. Its protein product is CASSQPNRGDTQYF.

The chain recombines TRBV9 with TRBJ1-2, with unresolved D. V was pared by 3 bases and J by 8 bases, with 11 bases between. In germline, CDR1 is SGDLS, CDR2 YYNGEE. CDR3 size: 12 residues. The CDR3 DNA follows: TGTGCCAGCAGCGGGCTGTCGTCGGGCTACACCTTC. This codes for CASSGLSSGYTF.

This clone was observed once. V gene TRBV9 combines with J gene TRBJ2-7; D is perhaps TRBD2 (7 bases). V was clipped by 0 bases and J by 5 bases, with 15 bases between them. This CDR3 region has 15 residues. CDR1 SGDLS and CDR2 YYNGEE come from the germline V gene. For the CDR3, the DNA is TGTGCCAGCAGCGTAGCTGGAGGAGGGGGGGACGAGCAGTACTTC. Protein sequence: CASSVAGGGGDEQYF.

The chain uses TRBV19 and TRBJ1-4; possibly TRBD1 for D (5 bases). The ends were cut back, 7 bases at V and 7 bases at J, with 22 bases in the middle. Looked up from germline, CDR1 is LNHDA and CDR2 is SQIVND (reference sequence). The CDR3 loop spans 16 amino acids. CDR3 in amino acids: CASKTWGAGIGEKLFF. CDR3 coding DNA: TGTGCCAGTAAAACCTGGGGCGCAGGGATTGGTGAAAAACTGTTTTTT.

V gene TRBV27 combines with J gene TRBJ2-7; D possibly corresponds to TRBD1 (6 bases). Trimming stripped 8 bases from V and 3 bases from J, with 29 bases between. The CDR3 is 18 residues long. Per the germline V gene, CDR1 is MNHEY and CDR2 is SMNVEV (reference sequence). The CDR3 DNA reads as TGTGCCAGCGGCCCACAGGGCGAGGAAATTCCTGGTTACTACGAGCAGTACTTC. It translates to CASGPQGEEIPGYYEQYF.

The chain recombines TRBV14 with TRBJ2-7; 10 bases are a match to TRBD2. Germline loops: CDR1 SGHDN, CDR2 FVKESK. The CDR3 loop spans 16 amino acids. The V and J ends lost 4 bases and 5 bases, in that order; junction bases with no gene match: 11. The CDR3 is CASSPRQREGLDEQYF. CDR3 DNA: TGTGCCAGCAGCCCGAGGCAGCGGGAGGGCCTGGACGAGCAGTACTTC.

This chain joins TRBV4-1 and TRBJ1-2; TRBD1 agrees at 12 bases. In germline, CDR1 is MGHRA, CDR2 YSYEKL. J was trimmed by 7 bases and V by 4 bases; bases with no gene match: 7. The CDR3 is 15 residues long. Written as DNA, the CDR3 is TGCGCCAGCAGCCCATCGGGGGACAGGGGGCTTGGCTACACCTTC. Protein: CASSPSGDRGLGYTF.

This chain uses TRBV7-6 with TRBJ1-4, with D possibly being TRBD1 (6 bases). Trimming shortened V by 5 bases and J by 10 bases, and 17 bases separated the two germline ends. The CDR3 runs 14 residues. From germline, CDR1 is SGHVS and CDR2 FNYEAQ. The CDR3 nucleotides read TGTGCCAGCAGCCCCGGGACACCCACTGGAAAACTGTTTTTT. It is translated as CASSPGTPTGKLFF.

The gene calls are TRBV11-3 and TRBJ2-7; TRBD1 agrees at 7 bases. Trimming removed 6 bases from V and 0 bases from J; junction bases left unmatched: 5. Germline CDR1 reads SGHNT; CDR2 reads YENEEA. The CDR3 runs 14 residues. In nucleotides, the CDR3 is TGTGCCAGCAGTTCAGACAGGGACTCCTACGAGCAGTACTTC. Translated, it gives CASSSDRDSYEQYF.

CDR3: CAWRVGADREQYF. CDR3 nucleotide sequence: TGTGCCTGGAGGGTGGGGGCCGATCGCGAGCAGTACTTC. The rearrangement links TRBV30 to TRBJ2-7; TRBD1 might be the D (6 bases). Trimming pared 3 bases from V and 6 bases from J, leaving 15 bases between. Germline CDR1 and CDR2: GTSNPN and SVGIG (reference sequence). CDR3 length: 13 amino acids.

The CDR3 spells CASTRGEEETQYF. The CDR3 coding sequence is TGTGCCAGCACCCGAGGGGAGGAAGAGACCCAGTACTTC. The chain has TRBV6-6 and TRBJ2-5; TRBD2 is a possible D gene (6 bases). Trimming left V 7 bases short and J 3 bases short, with 12 bases between. The germline CDR1 and CDR2 sequences are MNHNY and SVGAGI (reference sequence). There are 13 residues in the CDR3.

The chain links TRBV28 to TRBJ2-3; 10 nucleotides line up with TRBD2. J gave up 2 bases and V 3 bases, and 14 bases lay outside the gene matches. This CDR3 comprises 19 residues. Germline lookup yields CDR1 MDHEN and CDR2 SYDVKM. CDR3 nucleotide sequence: TGTGCCAGCAGTTTTCGTAGTTCCGGGACTAGCGCGACCACAGATACGCAGTATTTT. Its protein is CASSFRSSGTSATTDTQYF.

This clone occurred once. V and J are TRBV25-1 and TRBJ1-2; 7 bases map to TRBD1. There are 12 residues in the CDR3. Trimming at V came to 4 bases and at J to 5 bases, leaving 1 base not matched to a gene. Germline CDR1 is MGHDK and CDR2 is SYGVNS. The CDR3 DNA is TGTGCCAGCAGTGGGACAGGTTATGGCTACACCTTC. Protein: CASSGTGYGYTF.

The table lists this clone with a count of one. The V call is TRBV7-2, the J call TRBJ2-7; TRBD1 matches at 10 bases. V lost 5 bases to trimming and J lost 2 bases; unmatched junction nucleotides: 3. The CDR3 is made up of 14 amino acids. CDR1 and CDR2 from the germline V gene are SGHTA and FQGNSA. For the CDR3, the DNA is TGTGCCAGCAGCCGGGGACAGGGGACCTACGAGCAGTACTTC. It yields the protein CASSRGQGTYEQYF.

The chain carries TRBV2 and TRBJ1-5; D might be TRBD1 (5 bases). The CDR3 length is 15 residues. Germline CDR1 SNHLY, CDR2 FYNNEI. With 1 base removed from V and 4 bases from J, the gap between germline ends came to 11 bases. The CDR3 nucleotides are TGTGCCAGCAGTGAAGGAGGCCAGGGAAATCAGCCCCAGCATTTT. Protein sequence: CASSEGGQGNQPQHF.

This rearrangement joins TRBV6-6 to TRBJ1-5, with D possibly matching TRBD1 (6 bases). Germline values: CDR1 MNHNY, CDR2 SVGAGI (reference sequence). This CDR3 contains 14 residues. V was cut by 6 bases and J by 9 bases, with 18 bases left in between. The CDR3 bases are TGTGCCAGCAGCAGCCGACAGGACACAATGCCCCAGCATTTT. Residues: CASSSRQDTMPQHF.

The CDR3 DNA reads TGCAGCGGCGGGGGACAGGGGAGTGGGACCCAGTACTTC. This translates into CSGGGQGSGTQYF. The V gene is TRBV29-1, the J gene TRBJ2-5; 10 bases match TRBD1. V was pared by 7 bases and J by 7 bases, with 9 bases of the junction left unmatched. Germline V lookup: CDR1 SQVTM, CDR2 ANQGSEA. The CDR3 spans 13 residues.

This chain connects TRBV11-2 to TRBJ1-1; TRBD1 might be the D (6 bases). Per germline, CDR1 SGHAT and CDR2 FQNNGV. The V and J ends lost 5 bases and 3 bases respectively, with 13 bases between them. The CDR3 has 14 residues. The CDR3 here is CASSLTGGDTEAFF. In DNA form, the CDR3 reads TGTGCCAGCAGCCTGACAGGTGGGGACACTGAAGCTTTCTTT.

This clone was detected a few times. The V call is TRBV2, the J call TRBJ2-7, with D maybe TRBD2 (5 bases). Trimming stripped 1 base from V and 7 bases from J, with 8 bases between. The germline V gene has CDR1 SNHLY and CDR2 FYNNEI. There are 12 residues in the CDR3. The CDR3, as DNA: TGTGCCAGCAGTGAAGGAGGGCGGGAGCAGTACTTC. The encoded protein is CASSEGGREQYF.

This rearrangement joins TRBV2 to TRBJ2-5; 9 positions match TRBD2. The CDR3 length is 16 residues. V dropped 2 bases and J dropped 6; count of bases not matched to a gene: 10. In germline, CDR1 is SNHLY, CDR2 FYNNEI. The CDR3 DNA follows: TGTGCCAGCAGTGAAAGAGGTGCGGGGGGGCCGAAGACCCAGTACTTC. Its translation is CASSERGAGGPKTQYF.

The rearrangement uses TRBV3-1 (or the pseudogene TRBV3-2) and TRBJ2-7; 8 bases map to TRBD2. V lost 0 bases to trimming and J lost 2 bases; unmatched junction nucleotides: 6. Germline V gene lookup returns CDR1 LGHDT and CDR2 YNNKEL (reference sequence). The CDR3 is 16 amino acids. The CDR3 bases are TGTGCCAGCAGCCAAGAGACCGGGGGGGGAACCTACGAGCAGTACTTC. This gives the protein CASSQETGGGTYEQYF.

This clone was seen once. The chain links TRBV5-4 to TRBJ1-1; D remains unclear. V dropped 0 bases and J dropped 4 bases, with 13 bases sitting between them. Germline V gives CDR1 SGHNT, CDR2 YYREEE (reference sequence). CDR3 length: 15 residues. For the CDR3, the DNA is TGTGCCAGCAGCTTGGACTTTCTTGAGGCCACTGAAGCTTTCTTT. The encoded protein is CASSLDFLEATEAFF.

J is TRBJ2-1 and V is TRBV11-3; TRBD1 is a possible D gene (6 bases). There are 11 residues in the CDR3. The germline V and J ends were trimmed by 5 bases and 7 bases, with 6 bases remaining between them. Germline V CDR1 and CDR2: SGHNT, YENEEA. Here the CDR3 DNA reads TGTGCCAGCAGCCAGGGGAATGAGCAGTTCTTC. Encoded protein: CASSQGNEQFF.

J is TRBJ1-1 and V is TRBV6-6, with TRBD1 matching 7 bases. Trimming at V came to 3 bases and at J to 1 base, leaving 8 bases not matched to a gene. This CDR3 has 16 residues. The germline CDR1 and CDR2 sequences are MNHNY and SVGAGI (reference sequence). CDR3 residues: CASSYSLTGRNTEAFF. Written as DNA, the CDR3 is TGTGCCAGCAGTTATTCTCTGACAGGGAGGAACACTGAAGCTTTCTTT.

The chain links TRBV10-3 to TRBJ2-5, with TRBD2 identical over 10 bases. The CDR3 is made up of 16 amino acids. Trimming took 6 bases from V and 2 from J; bases not matched to a gene: 9. The germline gives CDR1 ENHRY, CDR2 SYGVKD. Written as DNA, the CDR3 is TGTGCCATCAGGGGGGCCACTAGCGGGGATCAAGAGACCCAGTACTTC. It is translated as CAIRGATSGDQETQYF.

V is TRBV21-1 and J is TRBJ2-1; the table names TRBD1, a call not compared with the DNA. TRBV21-1 is given as a pseudogene. The CDR3 has 15 residues. CDR3 nucleotides: TGTGCCAGCAGCTCCATGACAGGGGTCTACAATGAGCAGTTCTTC. Its translation is CASSSMTGVYNEQFF.

This chain links TRBV27 with TRBJ1-2; D is unresolved. There are 14 residues in the CDR3. Germline V gene lookup returns CDR1 MNHEY and CDR2 SMNVEV (reference sequence). V dropped 3 bases and J dropped 2 bases, with 10 bases sitting between them. Written as DNA, the CDR3 is TGTGCCAGCAGTTTGCGGGGAGGAAACTATGGCTACACCTTC. Its protein is CASSLRGGNYGYTF.

This chain connects TRBV9 to TRBJ2-3, with 9 nucleotides matching TRBD2. The CDR3 length is 15 residues. The germline V gene encodes CDR1 SGDLS and CDR2 YYNGEE. V shed 3 bases, J shed 1 base, and the junction held 3 bases outside the gene matches. CDR3: CASSGWTSGTDTQYF. CDR3 nucleotides: TGTGCCAGCAGCGGTTGGACTAGCGGCACAGATACGCAGTATTTT.

The genes are TRBV15 and TRBJ2-7; unclear D gene. CDR1 LNHNV and CDR2 YYDKDF come from the germline V gene (reference sequence). Trimming stripped 0 bases from V and 0 bases from J, with 9 bases between. The CDR3 loop spans 15 amino acids. CDR3 sequence reads: CATSRDLRSSYEQYF. The CDR3 DNA follows: TGTGCCACCAGCAGAGATTTGCGGTCCTCCTACGAGCAGTACTTC.

This clone was recorded only once. The chain recombines TRBV19 with TRBJ1-4, with TRBD1 as a possible D gene (6 bases). The ends were cut back, 5 bases at V and 7 bases at J, with 26 bases in the middle. Germline assignment: CDR1 LNHDA and CDR2 SQIVND (reference sequence). The CDR3 contains 18 residues. CDR3 nucleotides: TGTGCCAGTAGTCTAAAGCCAGGGGATCAAAACTGGGGTGAAAAACTGTTTTTT. Its translation: CASSLKPGDQNWGEKLFF.

J is TRBJ2-1 and V is TRBV2, with TRBD2 matching over 13 bases. Germline V gene lookup returns CDR1 SNHLY and CDR2 FYNNEI. Trimming cost V 2 bases and J 10 bases; bases outside gene matches: 8. The CDR3 extends over 16 amino acids. The CDR3 DNA is TGTGCCAGCAGTGAACGGACTAGCGGGAGAGGTGTGGAGCAGTTCTTC. It is translated as CASSERTSGRGVEQFF. Filled out from reference TRBV2 and TRBJ2-1, the complete variable domain reads EPEVTQTPSHQVTQMGQEVILRCVPISNHLYFYWYRQILGQKVEFLVSFYNNEISEKSEIFDDQFSVERPDGSNFTLKIRSTKLEDSAMYFCASSERTSGRGVEQFFGPGTRLTVL.